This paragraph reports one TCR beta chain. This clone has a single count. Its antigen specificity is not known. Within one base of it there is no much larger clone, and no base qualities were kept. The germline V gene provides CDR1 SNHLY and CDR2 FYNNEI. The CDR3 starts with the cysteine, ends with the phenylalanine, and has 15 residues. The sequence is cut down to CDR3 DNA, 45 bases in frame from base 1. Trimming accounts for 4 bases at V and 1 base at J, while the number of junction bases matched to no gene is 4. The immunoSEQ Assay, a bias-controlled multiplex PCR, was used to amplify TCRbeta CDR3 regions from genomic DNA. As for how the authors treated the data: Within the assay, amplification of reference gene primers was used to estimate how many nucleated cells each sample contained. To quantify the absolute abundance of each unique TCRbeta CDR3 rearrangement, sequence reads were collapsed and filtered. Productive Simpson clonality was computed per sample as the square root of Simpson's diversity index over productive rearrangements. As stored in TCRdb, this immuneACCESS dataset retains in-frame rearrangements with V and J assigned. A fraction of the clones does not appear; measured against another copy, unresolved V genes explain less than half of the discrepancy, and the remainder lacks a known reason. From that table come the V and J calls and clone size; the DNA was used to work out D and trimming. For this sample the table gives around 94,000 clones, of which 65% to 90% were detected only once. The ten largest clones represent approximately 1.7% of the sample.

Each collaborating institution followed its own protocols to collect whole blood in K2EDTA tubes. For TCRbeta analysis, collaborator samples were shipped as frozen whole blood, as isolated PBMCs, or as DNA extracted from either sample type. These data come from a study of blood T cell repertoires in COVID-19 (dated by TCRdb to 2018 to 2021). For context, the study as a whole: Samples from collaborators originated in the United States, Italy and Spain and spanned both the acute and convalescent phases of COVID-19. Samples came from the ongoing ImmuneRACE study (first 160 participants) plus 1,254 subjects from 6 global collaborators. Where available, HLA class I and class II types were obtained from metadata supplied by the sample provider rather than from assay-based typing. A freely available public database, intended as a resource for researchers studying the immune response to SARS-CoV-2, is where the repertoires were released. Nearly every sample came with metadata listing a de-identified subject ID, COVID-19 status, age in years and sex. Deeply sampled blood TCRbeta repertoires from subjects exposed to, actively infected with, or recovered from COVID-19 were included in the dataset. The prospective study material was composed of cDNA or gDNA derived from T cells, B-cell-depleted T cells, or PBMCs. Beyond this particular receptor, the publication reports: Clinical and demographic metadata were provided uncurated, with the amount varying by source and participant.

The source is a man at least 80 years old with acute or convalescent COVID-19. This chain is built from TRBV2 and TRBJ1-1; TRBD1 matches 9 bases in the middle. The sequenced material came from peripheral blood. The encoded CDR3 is CASSADRGGNTEAFF. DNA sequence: TGTGCCAGCAGTGCAGACAGGGGGGGGAACACTGAAGCTTTCTTT.